This T cell receptor (beta chain) is drawn from a study of monozygotic twins with inflammatory bowel disease. Study-wide points: Limited statistical power may explain no repertoire similarity difference between concordant and discordant twins.

Points on this clonotype: Antigen unknown.

Each donor had approximately 2.5 ml of blood drawn. Germline V gives CDR1 SGDLS, CDR2 YYNGEE. The CDR3 sequence is 16 residues long. Each CDR3 protein gets one entry in TCRdb, which reprocessed the 5' RACE reads and gives no DNA. The sample table includes approximately 400,000 distinct CDR3 sequences. The sequence was collected from a human donor with ulcerative colitis or Crohn's disease, or a healthy co-twin of an affected twin (not recorded which). The rearrangement links TRBV9 to TRBJ2-1; there is no DNA to check the TCRdb D call of TRBD2. The sample consisted of blood. CDR3 sequence: CASSLTGTRESNEQFF.